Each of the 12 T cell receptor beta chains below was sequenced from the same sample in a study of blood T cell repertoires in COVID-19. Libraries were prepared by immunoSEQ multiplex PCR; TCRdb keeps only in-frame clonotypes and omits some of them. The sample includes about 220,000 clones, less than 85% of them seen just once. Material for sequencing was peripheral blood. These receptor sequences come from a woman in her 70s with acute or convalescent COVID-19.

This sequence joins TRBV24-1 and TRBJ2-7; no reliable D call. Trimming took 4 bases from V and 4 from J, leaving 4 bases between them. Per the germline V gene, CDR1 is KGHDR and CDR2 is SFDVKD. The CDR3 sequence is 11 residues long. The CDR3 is CATSDKYEQYF. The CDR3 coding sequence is TGTGCCACCAGTGACAAATACGAGCAGTACTTC.

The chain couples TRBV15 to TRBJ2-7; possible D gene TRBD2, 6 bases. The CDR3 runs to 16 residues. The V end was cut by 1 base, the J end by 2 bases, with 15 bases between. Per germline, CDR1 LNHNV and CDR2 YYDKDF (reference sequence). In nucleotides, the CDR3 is TGTGCCACCAGCAGAGGGGGCGGGAAATCGCCCTACGAGCAGTACTTC. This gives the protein CATSRGGGKSPYEQYF.

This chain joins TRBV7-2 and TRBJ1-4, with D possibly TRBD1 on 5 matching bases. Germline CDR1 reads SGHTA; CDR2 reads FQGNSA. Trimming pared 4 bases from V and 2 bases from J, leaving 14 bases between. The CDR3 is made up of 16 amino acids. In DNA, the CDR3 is TGTGCCAGCAGCTCCATCTACGGGGGGACTAATGAAAAACTGTTTTTT. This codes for CASSSIYGGTNEKLFF.

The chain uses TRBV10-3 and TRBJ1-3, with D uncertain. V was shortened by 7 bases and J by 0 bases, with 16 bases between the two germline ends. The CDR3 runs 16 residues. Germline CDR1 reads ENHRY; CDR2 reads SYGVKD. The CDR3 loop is CAITVGLWDSGNTIYF. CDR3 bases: TGTGCCATCACCGTAGGACTGTGGGACTCTGGAAACACCATATATTTT.

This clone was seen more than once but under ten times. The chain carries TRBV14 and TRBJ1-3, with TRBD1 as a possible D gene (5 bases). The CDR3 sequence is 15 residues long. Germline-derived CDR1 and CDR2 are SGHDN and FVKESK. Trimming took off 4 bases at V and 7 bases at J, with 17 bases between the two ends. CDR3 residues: CASSPLGLMGNTIYF. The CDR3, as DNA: TGTGCCAGCAGCCCCTTGGGGCTGATGGGGAACACCATATATTTT.

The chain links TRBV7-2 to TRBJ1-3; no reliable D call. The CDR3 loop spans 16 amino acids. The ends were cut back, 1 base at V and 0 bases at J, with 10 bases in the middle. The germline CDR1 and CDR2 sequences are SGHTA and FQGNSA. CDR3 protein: CASSLVSRLSGNTIYF. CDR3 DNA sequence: TGTGCCAGCAGCTTAGTGTCCAGACTCTCTGGAAACACCATATATTTT.

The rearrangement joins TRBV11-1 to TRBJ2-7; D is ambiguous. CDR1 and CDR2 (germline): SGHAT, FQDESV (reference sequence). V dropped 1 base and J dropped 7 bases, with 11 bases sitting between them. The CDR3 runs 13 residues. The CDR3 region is CASSLDSSREQYF. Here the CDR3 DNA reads TGTGCCAGCAGCTTAGATTCGAGCCGTGAGCAGTACTTC.

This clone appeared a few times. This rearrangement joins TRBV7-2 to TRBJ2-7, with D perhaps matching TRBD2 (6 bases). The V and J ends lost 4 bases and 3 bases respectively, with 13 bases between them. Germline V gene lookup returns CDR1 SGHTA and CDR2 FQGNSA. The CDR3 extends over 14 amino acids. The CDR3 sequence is CASSSQLAVYEQYF. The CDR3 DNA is TGTGCCAGCAGCTCCCAACTAGCAGTCTACGAGCAGTACTTC.

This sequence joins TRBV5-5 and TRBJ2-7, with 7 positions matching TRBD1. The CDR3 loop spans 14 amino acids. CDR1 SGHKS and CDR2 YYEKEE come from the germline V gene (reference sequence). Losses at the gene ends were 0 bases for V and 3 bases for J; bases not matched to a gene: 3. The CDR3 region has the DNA TGTGCCAGCAGCTTGGGACAGGGTGACTACGAGCAGTACGTC. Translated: CASSLGQGDYEQYV.

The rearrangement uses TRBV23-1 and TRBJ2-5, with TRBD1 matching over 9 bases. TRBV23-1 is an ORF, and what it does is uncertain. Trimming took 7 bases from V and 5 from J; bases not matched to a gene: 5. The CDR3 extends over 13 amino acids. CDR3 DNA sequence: TGCGCCAGCAAAGACAGGGGGGAGGAGACCCAGTACTTC. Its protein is CASKDRGEETQYF.

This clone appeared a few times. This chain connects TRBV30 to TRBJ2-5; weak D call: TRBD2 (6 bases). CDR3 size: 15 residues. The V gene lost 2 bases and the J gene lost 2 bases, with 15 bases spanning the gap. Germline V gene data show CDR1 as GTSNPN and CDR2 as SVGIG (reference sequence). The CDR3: CAWSRLGGRQETQYF. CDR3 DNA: TGTGCCTGGAGTCGCTTGGGGGGAAGGCAAGAGACCCAGTACTTC.

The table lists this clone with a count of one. The DNA for the CDR3 is TGTGCCAGCAGCGGAGCAGGGGTTTATGGCTACACCTTC. This gives the protein CASSGAGVYGYTF. J is TRBJ1-2 and V is TRBV5-4, with D possibly being TRBD1 (6 bases). Trimming pared 4 bases from V and 5 bases from J, leaving 12 bases between. The CDR3 has 13 residues. The germline CDR1 and CDR2 sequences are SGHNT and YYREEE (reference sequence).